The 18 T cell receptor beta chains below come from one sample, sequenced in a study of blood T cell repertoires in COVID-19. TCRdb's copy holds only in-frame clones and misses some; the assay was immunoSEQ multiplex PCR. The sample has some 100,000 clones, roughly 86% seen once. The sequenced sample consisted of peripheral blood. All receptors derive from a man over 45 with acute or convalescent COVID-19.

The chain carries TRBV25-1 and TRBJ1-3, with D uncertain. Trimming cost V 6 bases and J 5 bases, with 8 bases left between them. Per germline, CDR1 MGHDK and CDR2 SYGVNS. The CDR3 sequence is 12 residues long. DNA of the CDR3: TGTGCCAGCAGCTTTGGCAGAAACACCATATATTTT. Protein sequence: CASSFGRNTIYF.

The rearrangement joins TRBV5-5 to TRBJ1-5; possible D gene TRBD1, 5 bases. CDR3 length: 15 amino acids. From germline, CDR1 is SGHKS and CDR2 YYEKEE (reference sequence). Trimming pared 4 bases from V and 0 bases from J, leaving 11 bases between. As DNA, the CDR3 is TGTGCCAGCAGCCTCGGACACAATAGCAATCAGCCCCAGCATTTT. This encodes CASSLGHNSNQPQHF.

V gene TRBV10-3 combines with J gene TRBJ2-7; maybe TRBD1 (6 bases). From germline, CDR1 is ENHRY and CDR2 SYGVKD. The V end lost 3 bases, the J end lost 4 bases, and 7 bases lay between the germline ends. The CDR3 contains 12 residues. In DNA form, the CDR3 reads TGTGCCATCAGTGATACAGGGTACGAGCAGTACTTC. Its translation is CAISDTGYEQYF.

CDR3 amino acids: CASSFVPPGLANTGELFF. CDR3 nucleotide sequence: TGTGCCAGCAGCTTCGTTCCCCCGGGACTAGCAAACACCGGGGAGCTGTTTTTT. J is TRBJ2-2 and V is TRBV13, with 9 bases that match TRBD2. Unmatched junction bases numbered 10, after V lost 3 bases and J lost 2 bases. The CDR3 extends over 18 amino acids. Germline-derived CDR1 and CDR2 are PRHDT and FYEKMQ (reference sequence).

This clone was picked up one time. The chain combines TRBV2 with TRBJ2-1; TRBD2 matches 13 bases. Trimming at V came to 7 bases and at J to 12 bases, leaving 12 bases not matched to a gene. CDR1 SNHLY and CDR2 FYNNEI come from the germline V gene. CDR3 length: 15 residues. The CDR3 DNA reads TGTGCCAGCATTCAGGGGACTAGCGGGACTTCCGGGCAGTTCTTC. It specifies CASIQGTSGTSGQFF.

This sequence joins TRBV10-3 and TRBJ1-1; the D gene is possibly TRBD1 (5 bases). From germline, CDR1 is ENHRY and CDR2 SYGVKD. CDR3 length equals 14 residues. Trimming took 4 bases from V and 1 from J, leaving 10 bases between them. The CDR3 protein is CAISAGGENTEAFF. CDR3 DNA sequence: TGTGCCATCAGTGCGGGAGGGGAGAACACTGAAGCTTTCTTT.

The CDR3 DNA reads TGTGCCATCAGTGAGTACGAGAGGAGCTCCTATAATTCACCCCTCCACTTT. This encodes CAISEYERSSYNSPLHF. The V gene is TRBV10-3, the J gene TRBJ1-6; no definite D call. The CDR3 has 17 residues. The germline V and J ends were trimmed by 1 base and 0 bases, with 10 bases remaining between them. Germline loops: CDR1 ENHRY, CDR2 SYGVKD.

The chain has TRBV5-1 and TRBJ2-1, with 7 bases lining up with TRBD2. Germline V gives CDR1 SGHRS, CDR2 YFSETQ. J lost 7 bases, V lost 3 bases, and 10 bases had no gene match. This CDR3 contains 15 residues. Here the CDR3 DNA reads TGCGCCAGCAGCTCCGGGGGGATGATTGGGAATGAGCAGTTCTTC. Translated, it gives CASSSGGMIGNEQFF.

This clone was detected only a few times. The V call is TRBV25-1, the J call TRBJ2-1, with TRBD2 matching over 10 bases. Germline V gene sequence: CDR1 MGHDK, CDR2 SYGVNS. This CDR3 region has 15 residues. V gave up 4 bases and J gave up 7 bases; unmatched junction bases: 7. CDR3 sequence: CASSVAGGSGNEQFF. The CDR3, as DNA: TGTGCCAGCAGTGTAGCGGGAGGATCGGGGAATGAGCAGTTCTTC.

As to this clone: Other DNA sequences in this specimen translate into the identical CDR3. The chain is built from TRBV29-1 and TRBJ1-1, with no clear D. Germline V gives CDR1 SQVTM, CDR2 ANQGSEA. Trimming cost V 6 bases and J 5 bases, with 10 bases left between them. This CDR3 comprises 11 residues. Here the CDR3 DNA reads TGCAGCGTCGCGGTGGGTACTGAAGCTTTCTTT. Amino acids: CSVAVGTEAFF.

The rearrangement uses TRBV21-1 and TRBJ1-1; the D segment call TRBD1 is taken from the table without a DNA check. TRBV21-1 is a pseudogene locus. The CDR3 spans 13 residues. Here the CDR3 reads CASSKQGTTEAFF. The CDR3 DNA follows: TGTGCCAGCAGCAAACAGGGGACCACTGAAGCTTTCTTT.

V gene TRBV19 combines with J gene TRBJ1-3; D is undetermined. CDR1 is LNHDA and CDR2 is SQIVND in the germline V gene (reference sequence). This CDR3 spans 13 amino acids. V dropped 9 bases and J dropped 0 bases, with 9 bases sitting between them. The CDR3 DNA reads TGTGCCAGCCTCCTTCCCTCTGGAAACACCATATATTTT. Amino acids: CASLLPSGNTIYF.

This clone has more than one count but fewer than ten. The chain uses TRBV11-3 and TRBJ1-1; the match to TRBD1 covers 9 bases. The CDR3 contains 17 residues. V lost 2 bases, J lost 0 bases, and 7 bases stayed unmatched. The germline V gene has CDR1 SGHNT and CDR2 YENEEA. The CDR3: CASSLRATGGLNTEAFF. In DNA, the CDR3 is TGTGCCAGCAGCTTAAGAGCCACAGGGGGCCTGAACACTGAAGCTTTCTTT.

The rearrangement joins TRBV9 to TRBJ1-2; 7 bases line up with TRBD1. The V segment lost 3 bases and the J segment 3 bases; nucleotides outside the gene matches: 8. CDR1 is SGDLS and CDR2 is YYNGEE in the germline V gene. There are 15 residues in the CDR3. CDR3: CASSGRGGPYYGYTF. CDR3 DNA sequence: TGTGCCAGCAGCGGCCGAGGGGGCCCCTACTATGGCTACACCTTC.

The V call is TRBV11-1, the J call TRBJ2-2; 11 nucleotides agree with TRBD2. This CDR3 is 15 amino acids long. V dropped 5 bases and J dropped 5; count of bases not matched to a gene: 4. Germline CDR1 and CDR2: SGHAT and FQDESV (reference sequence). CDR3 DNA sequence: TGTGCCAGCAGCCCTACTAGCGGGAGTACCGGGGAGCTGTTTTTT. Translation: CASSPTSGSTGELFF.

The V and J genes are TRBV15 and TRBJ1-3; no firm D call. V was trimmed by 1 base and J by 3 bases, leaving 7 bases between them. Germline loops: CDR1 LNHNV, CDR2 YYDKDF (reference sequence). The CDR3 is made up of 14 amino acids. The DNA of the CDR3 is TGTGCCACCAGCAGAGGGAGGGATGGAAACACCATATATTTT. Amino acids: CATSRGRDGNTIYF. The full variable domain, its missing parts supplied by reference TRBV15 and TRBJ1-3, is DAMVIQNPRYQVTQFGKPVTLSCSQTLNHNVMYWYQQKSSQAPKLLFHYYDKDFNNEADTPDNFQSRRPNTSFCFLDIRSPGLGDTAMYLCATSRGRDGNTIYFGEGSWLTVV.

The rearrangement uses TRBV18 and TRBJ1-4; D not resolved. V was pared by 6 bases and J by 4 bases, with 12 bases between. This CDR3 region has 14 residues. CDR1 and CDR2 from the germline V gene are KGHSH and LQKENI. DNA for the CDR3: TGTGCCAGCTCCCCGGGGTATGATAATGAAAAACTGTTTTTT. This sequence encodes CASSPGYDNEKLFF.

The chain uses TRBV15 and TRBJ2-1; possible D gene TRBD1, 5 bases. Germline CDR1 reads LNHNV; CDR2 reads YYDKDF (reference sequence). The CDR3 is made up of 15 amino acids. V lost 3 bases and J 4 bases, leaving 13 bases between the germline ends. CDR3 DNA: TGTGCCACCAGCAGTGGGGTATCAGGGTACAATGAGCAGTTCTTC. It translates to CATSSGVSGYNEQFF.